This T cell receptor beta chain appears in the sequencing data of a study of blood T cell repertoires in COVID-19. Looking at the study overall: Donors in the United States, Italy and Spain gave samples during acute or convalescent COVID-19. From T cells, B-cell-depleted T cells, or PBMCs came the material, which was cDNA or gDNA.

The germline V gene has CDR1 LNHDA and CDR2 SQIVND (reference sequence). The CDR3 has 14 residues. The V and J ends lost 6 bases and 3 bases, in that order; junction bases with no gene match: 6. Sequencing used immunoSEQ multiplex PCR; TCRdb keeps in-frame clones, though not all of them. The profile covers 230,000 or so clones, with 80% to 85% appearing a single time and roughly 3.1% taken by the ten largest. The participants were between roughly 18 and 89 years old and came from roughly 24 US areas. Sequencing input: PBMCs or T cells enriched from blood (not recorded which). The receptor was isolated from a man in his fifties who had recovered from COVID-19. The rearrangement links TRBV19 to TRBJ1-2; 8 bases fit TRBD1. The CDR3 loop is CASSLRGPDYGYTF. As DNA, the CDR3 is TGTGCCAGTAGCCTCAGGGGGCCCGACTATGGCTACACCTTC.